These T cell receptor beta chains were read from a single sample in a study of blood T cells in healthy people across ages. One entry per CDR3 protein, called by TCRdb with MiXCR from the 5' RACE reads. Of 890,000 or so distinct CDR3 sequences listed, approximately 65% are singletons. Sequences were obtained from blood. Receptors were obtained from a man aged 25 to 40 in good health. The CDR3 runs from the conserved cysteine through the conserved F or W. Each record gives: V gene, D gene, clone size, J gene, CDR3 protein, CDR3 DNA. The D gene is left open where the match is weak. The size of a clone is reported for some rows only, either as once, few or many, or as a class for expanded clones.

TRBV5-1,NA,few,TRBJ2-5,CASSFLSSEETQYF,TGCGCCAGCAGCTTCCTATCTAGCGAAGAGACCCAGTACTTC
TRBV7-3,NA,NA,TRBJ2-4,CASSPSSWTEIKNIQYF,TGTGCCAGCAGCCCGTCCTCGTGGACAGAGATCAAAAACATTCAGTACTTC
TRBV7-2,TRBD2,NA,TRBJ2-7,CASSHPERGGYEQYF,TGTGCCAGCAGCCATCCTGAGCGGGGGGGATACGAGCAGTACTTC
TRBV4-2,TRBD2,NA,TRBJ2-5,CASSQGGASGGYGLETQYF,TGTGCCAGCAGCCAAGGAGGGGCTAGCGGGGGCTATGGCTTAGAGACCCAGTACTTC
TRBV7-8,TRBD2,NA,TRBJ2-7,CASSDSGGLIDEQYF,TGTGCCAGCAGCGATAGCGGGGGGCTTATCGACGAGCAGTACTTC
TRBV12-3/TRBV12-4,TRBD2,NA,TRBJ2-3,CASSTQLAPVTGTQYF,TGTGCCAGCAGTACCCAACTAGCGCCGGTCACAGGTACGCAGTATTTT
TRBV29-1,NA,few,TRBJ2-1,CSVGREAYNEQFF,TGCAGCGTTGGGAGGGAGGCCTACAATGAGCAGTTCTTC
TRBV10-3,NA,few,TRBJ2-1,CAISAGVWFF,TGTGCCATCAGTGCGGGGGTATGGTTCTTC
TRBV20-1,TRBD2,NA,TRBJ2-7,CSAIRVAGASEQYF,TGCAGTGCTATACGAGTAGCGGGGGCCTCTGAGCAGTACTTC
TRBV7-9,NA,once,TRBJ2-1,CASSSTRDPYNEQFF,TGTGCCAGCAGTTCAACCCGGGACCCCTACAATGAGCAGTTCTTC
TRBV20-1,NA,few,TRBJ2-1,CSAPPQALDYNEQFF,TGCAGTGCGCCCCCTCAGGCCCTAGATTACAATGAGCAGTTCTTC
TRBV11-2,NA,few,TRBJ2-1,CASSSTPGRLNEQFF,TGTGCCAGCAGCTCGACTCCGGGCCGTTTAAATGAGCAGTTCTTC
TRBV2,NA,once,TRBJ2-3,CASSPPAGQMTDTQYF,TGTGCCAGCAGTCCCCCCGCGGGCCAAATGACAGATACGCAGTATTTT
TRBV20-1,TRBD1,few,TRBJ1-5,CSARSGQSNQPQHF,TGCAGTGCTAGATCGGGACAGTCCAATCAGCCCCAGCATTTT